One TCR beta chain is described in this entry. The entry originates in a study of OX40 agonist ivuxolimab in advanced cancers. This CDR3 comprises 13 residues. V gave up 0 bases and J gave up 5 bases, with 8 bases separating them. CDR1 SGHKS and CDR2 YYEKEE come from the germline V gene (reference sequence). Assay: immunoSEQ multiplex PCR; the TCRdb copy retains only in-frame clones and omits some. The repertoire consists of approximately 58,000 clones, with around 84% occurring once and the leading ten covering roughly 3.1%. This TCR came from an adult with an advanced solid tumor such as melanoma, head and neck, liver or kidney cancer. The chain is built from TRBV5-5 and TRBJ2-5; D perhaps matches TRBD2 (5 bases). Sequencing was performed on CD4+ or CD8+ T cells sorted from blood, taken in a trial of the OX40 agonist ivuxolimab. The CDR3 loop is CASSLGREETQYF. As DNA, the CDR3 is TGTGCCAGCAGCTTGGGTAGGGAGGAGACCCAGTACTTC. Full variable domain (missing parts from reference TRBV5-5 and TRBJ2-5): DAGVTQSPTHLIKTRGQQVTLRCSPISGHKSVSWYQQVLGQGPQFIFQYYEKEERGRGNFPDRFSARQFPNYSSELNVNALLLGDSALYLCASSLGREETQYFGPGTRLLVL.